Detailed here is one T cell receptor (beta chain). Which antigen it targets is not known. Base qualities are missing; no much larger clone stands one base away. Receptors were amplified or captured by PCR. The run used an Illumina HiSeq 2500. To reduce PCR and sequencing biases, unique molecular identifiers were built into the TCR beta cDNA libraries. Per 1 to 10 million input T cells, 500,000 or so cDNA molecules were obtained, such that each molecule approximated one T cell. The same protocol used for the earlier healthy control dataset was applied to prepare and sequence the patient libraries. Samples belonging to the same batch were prepared together, multiplexed and sequenced on a shared HiSeq lane. In the source study's methods: MIGEC was used to process the raw barcoded reads, and molecular identifier groups with only a single read were discarded before consensus assembly and CDR3 extraction. VDJtools was used for post-analysis of the clonotype tables, and diversity was normalized by down-sampling every dataset to the size of the smallest sample. In repertoire overlap clustering, CDR3 amino acid sequences, but not nucleotide sequences, were matched to correct batch-related cross-sample contamination. TCRdb applied fastp at Q25 and MiXCR to the public reads, then kept only in-frame beta chains. A single entry per CDR3 protein holds the most common genes and DNA from its merged rows. The V and J calls were not made by the authors but by TCRdb's processing. For this sample the table gives under 900,000 distinct CDR3 sequences, of which 53% were detected only once. About 4.8% of the sample is held by the ten biggest clonotypes.

These data come from a study of post-analysis software for immune sequencing data (dated by TCRdb to between 2014 and 2017). For context, the study as a whole: Disease courses on record covered relapsing-remitting, secondary progressive and progressive-relapsing multiple sclerosis, though some patients had no subtype annotation. The patient repertoires were compared against around eleven previously published healthy control repertoires obtained from donors aged 6 to 25 years. A subset of samples was prepared in parallel using single-end sample barcoding, then pooled and co-amplified after Illumina adapter ligation. General conclusions and limits of the study: Significantly higher frequencies in patients than in controls were found for five TRBV segments, including TRBV5-6, TRBV5-1 and TRBV20-1. Compared with controls, multiple sclerosis patients had significantly lower normalized Chao1 diversity, a finding suggesting substantial peripheral T-cell clonal expansion. Strong co-clustering of samples prepared in the same batch was shown by direct clustering with F measure, prompting a batch-effect correction. The multiple sclerosis patient group was slightly younger than the control group.

To demonstrate the VDJtools post-analysis software, TCR beta repertoires were profiled from the peripheral blood of 10 to 15 young patients with multiple sclerosis. Multiple sclerosis patients were children and adolescents aged roughly 6 to 17 years. V trim: 5 bases; J trim: 6 bases; unmatched bases: 13. Based on the germline V gene (reference sequence), the CDR1 and CDR2 sequences are SEHNR and FQNEAQ. The CDR3 runs 16 amino acids, cysteine and phenylalanine included. Only the CDR3 DNA is retained, 48 bases long and in frame from the first base. This clonotype was sampled from a girl under 18 with multiple sclerosis. In this chain, TRBV7-9 is recombined with TRBJ2-3; 8 middle bases align to TRBD2. The sequencing sample was made of blood. The CDR3 protein is CASSIDIVGGRDTQYF. The nucleotides read TGTGCCAGCAGCATAGACATCGTTGGCGGGAGGGATACGCAGTATTTT.